These T cell receptor beta chains were read from a single sample in a study of human T cells and chemical hapten exposure. TCRdb itself ran the 5' RACE reads through MiXCR, one entry per CDR3 protein. The data hold under 150,000 distinct CDR3 sequences, with 19% observed a single time. The receptor set was obtained from a human donor in good health. Both conserved end residues are part of each CDR3. Each record gives: clone size, D gene, J gene, V gene, CDR3 DNA, CDR3 protein. A D gene is named only where the DNA matches it firmly. Not every row has a clone size; where given, it reads once, few, many or a size class.

NA	TRBD1	TRBJ1-6	TRBV11-2	TGTGCCAGCAGCTTAGGGACAGGTTATTATAATTCACCCCTCCACTTT	CASSLGTGYYNSPLHF
NA	TRBD1	TRBJ1-2	TRBV30	TGTGCCTGGAGTGTGGGGACAGGGGTCTACGGCTACACCTTC	CAWSVGTGVYGYTF
few	TRBD1	TRBJ1-1	TRBV5-1	TGCGCCAGCAGCTTAGGACAGGGTACGGGCACTGAAGCTTTCTTT	CASSLGQGTGTEAFF
NA	TRBD2	TRBJ2-1	TRBV28	TGTGCCAGCTTAGGCGGGAGCCCCTACAATGAGCAGTTCTTC	CASLGGSPYNEQFF
few	NA	TRBJ2-3	TRBV5-4	TGTGCCAGCAGCTCTGCGGAGATTACCCACGATACGCAGTATTTT	CASSSAEITHDTQYF
NA	TRBD1	TRBJ1-1	TRBV29-1	TGCAGCGGAGGGGAGGGGGCGAGCACTGAAGCTTTCTTT	CSGGEGASTEAFF
NA	NA	TRBJ2-2	TRBV28	TGTGCCAGCAGTTTTGGCAGGCCCCCGAACACCGGGGAGCTGTTTTTT	CASSFGRPPNTGELFF
few	TRBD2	TRBJ2-1	TRBV9	TGTGCCAGCAGCGTGGGACTAGCCCTCAATGAGCAGTTCTTC	CASSVGLALNEQFF
few	NA	TRBJ1-1	TRBV9	TGTGCCAGCACCCCTCTCCGTAGTACTGAAGCTTTCTTT	CASTPLRSTEAFF
NA	TRBD1	TRBJ2-5	TRBV20-1	TGCAGTGCTACCCCCGGGGACAGTCAAGAGACCCAGTACTTC	CSATPGDSQETQYF
few	TRBD1	TRBJ1-1	TRBV5-1	TGCGCCAGCAGCTTGGGGACTGACAGGGCGACTGAAGCTTTCTTT	CASSLGTDRATEAFF
NA	TRBD2	TRBJ2-4	TRBV28	TGTGCCAGCAGTTCCTTACTAGCGGGAGTAGCCAAAAACATTCAGTACTTC	CASSSLLAGVAKNIQYF
NA	TRBD2	TRBJ2-1	TRBV9	TGTGCCAGCAGCGTAGGCGGGAGGGGATACAATGAGCAGTTCTTC	CASSVGGRGYNEQFF
NA	NA	TRBJ1-4	TRBV7-9	TGTGCCAGCAGCTTATCCTCAGGAATACGCCGTGAAAAACTGTTTTTT	CASSLSSGIRREKLFF
NA	NA	TRBJ2-2	TRBV6-2/TRBV6-3	TGTGCCAGCAGGGACAATCCCGGGGAGCTGTTTTTT	CASRDNPGELFF
NA	NA	TRBJ1-2	TRBV29-1	TGCAGCGTTGAGGGTTATTTGGACCACGCTAACTATGGCTACACCTTC	CSVEGYLDHANYGYTF
few	NA	TRBJ1-6	TRBV4-1	TGCGCCAGCAGCCGACAAATGCGGAGACCCCTCCACTTT	CASSRQMRRPLHF